The 14 T cell receptor beta chains presented below share a single source sample, sequenced in a study of cytomegalovirus exposure and HLA in healthy donors. PCR was performed using 60 Vbeta and 13 Jbeta primers. Some clones are missing from TCRdb's copy, which holds only in-frame ones; the method was immunoSEQ multiplex PCR. This repertoire shows more than 150,000 clones, more than 65% found once; its top ten account for 3.5% to 4%. Sequencing input: PBMCs. Every receptor here comes from a man aged 50-59 years in good health and CMV-seronegative.

This sequence joins TRBV29-1 and TRBJ2-5, with D perhaps matching TRBD2 (5 bases). The CDR3 runs 12 residues. With 7 bases removed from V and 5 bases from J, the gap between germline ends came to 14 bases. Germline V gene lookup returns CDR1 SQVTM and CDR2 ANQGSEA. The CDR3 DNA is TGCAGCGCCCGCACGAGGGAGGAGACCCAGTACTTC. Translation: CSARTREETQYF.

The chain employs TRBV6-5 and TRBJ1-4; 8 nucleotides line up with TRBD1. The CDR3 runs to 14 residues. The V gene end was trimmed by 6 bases and the J gene end by 8 bases; junction bases not matched to a gene: 8. Germline-derived CDR1 and CDR2 are MNHEY and SVGAGI. CDR3 nucleotides: TGTGCCAGCAGCAGGGGGCAGGGAAAGGAAAAACTGTTTTTT. Its protein product is CASSRGQGKEKLFF.

This chain uses TRBV12-5 with TRBJ2-2; tentative D call: TRBD1 (6 bases). This CDR3 is built from 16 residues. Germline CDR1 reads LGHNT; CDR2 reads FRNRAP. The V end was cut by 6 bases, the J end by 4 bases, with 18 bases between. In DNA, the CDR3 is TGTGCTAGTGGGTCTCCGCGAGGACAGATCACCGGGGAGCTGTTTTTT. The encoded protein is CASGSPRGQITGELFF.

This clone was recorded only once. The V gene is TRBV10-3, the J gene TRBJ2-5; the match to TRBD1 covers 8 bases. Matching the DNA end better, TRBJ2-7 makes the J call doubtful. CDR1 is ENHRY, CDR2 SYGVKD, per germline. The CDR3 is 13 amino acids. In DNA form, the CDR3 reads TGTGCCATCAGTGCGGGACAGGTCCACGAGCAGTACTTC. Amino acids: CAISAGQVHEQYF.

This clone showed up just once. The chain couples TRBV7-9 to TRBJ1-4, with D unclear. The CDR3 covers 12 residues. The V end lost 5 bases, the J end lost 11 bases, and 12 bases lay between the germline ends. Germline CDR1 reads SEHNR; CDR2 reads FQNEAQ (reference sequence). CDR3 sequence reads: CASSRGPGKLFF. The CDR3 region has the DNA TGTGCCAGCAGCCGTGGGCCGGGGAAACTGTTTTTT.

The chain carries TRBV27 and TRBJ2-7; 14 bases are shared with TRBD2. The CDR3 loop spans 17 amino acids. Germline V CDR1 and CDR2: MNHEY, SMNVEV (reference sequence). V lost 2 bases and J lost 5; bases outside the gene matches: 8. The CDR3 bases are TGTGCCAGCAGTTTACGACTAGCGGGGGGGCGTTTTAACGAGCAGTACTTC. Protein sequence: CASSLRLAGGRFNEQYF.

V gene TRBV2 combines with J gene TRBJ2-2, with 9 bases matching TRBD2. CDR3 size: 17 residues. Germline loops: CDR1 SNHLY, CDR2 FYNNEI. Unmatched junction bases numbered 4, after V lost 2 bases and J lost 0 bases. CDR3 loop: CASSEWIAGANTGELFF. CDR3 nucleotides: TGTGCCAGCAGTGAATGGATAGCGGGGGCGAACACCGGGGAGCTGTTTTTT.

The chain is built from TRBV10-1 and TRBJ2-3, with D perhaps matching TRBD1 (6 bases). Deletions cut 8 bases from V and 3 bases from J, with 12 bases between. The CDR3 spans 13 residues. The germline V gene has CDR1 WNHNN and CDR2 SYGVQD (reference sequence). The CDR3 DNA is TGCGCCAGCGGGGGCCGGAGAACAGATACGCAGTATTTT. It yields the protein CASGGRRTDTQYF.

This clone was observed once. The V and J genes are TRBV5-4 and TRBJ2-5; TRBD2 agrees at 7 bases. The last part of the DNA fits TRBJ2-7 better; the J call may be wrong. The V gene's germline CDR1 is SGHNT and CDR2 YYREEE (reference sequence). The CDR3 has 15 residues. The DNA of the CDR3 is TGTGCCAGCAGACCCGGGCTAGCGGATTCCTACGAGCAGTACTTC. Translating gives CASRPGLADSYEQYF.

The chain is built from TRBV18 and TRBJ1-1; tentatively, D is TRBD1 (5 bases). The germline CDR1 and CDR2 sequences are KGHSH and LQKENI. Trimming pared 3 bases from V and 6 bases from J, leaving 14 bases between. This CDR3 comprises 14 residues. The DNA for the CDR3 is TGTGCCAGCTCACCGGATCAGGGAACGGCTGAAGCTTTCTTT. Protein: CASSPDQGTAEAFF.

The chain combines TRBV5-5 with TRBJ1-2; D may be TRBD1 (5 bases). The germline CDR1 and CDR2 sequences are SGHKS and YYEKEE (reference sequence). Trimming removed 1 base at V and 6 bases at J, with 10 bases between. The CDR3 extends over 13 amino acids. The CDR3 region has the DNA TGTGCCAGCAGCTTGAATAGGGGTGATGGCTACACCTTC. This sequence encodes CASSLNRGDGYTF.

This clone was picked up a small number of times. This chain joins TRBV5-4 and TRBJ2-3, with D possibly being TRBD1 (5 bases). The germline V gene encodes CDR1 SGHNT and CDR2 YYREEE (reference sequence). The CDR3 has 15 residues. Between the trimmed V and J ends, which lost 4 bases and 5 bases, there was a span of 17 bases. The CDR3 DNA follows: TGTGCCAGCAGCCCGGTGGGTCAGGGTTTAGATACGCAGTATTTT. This encodes CASSPVGQGLDTQYF.

The chain employs TRBV5-1 and TRBJ2-1, with D perhaps matching TRBD2 (5 bases). The V gene's germline CDR1 is SGHRS and CDR2 YFSETQ. This CDR3 has 14 residues. With 7 bases removed from V and 0 bases from J, the gap between germline ends came to 11 bases. CDR3 amino acids: CASSVGSSYNEQFF. CDR3 DNA: TGCGCCAGCTCGGTGGGGAGCTCCTACAATGAGCAGTTCTTC.

This clone was counted between two and nine times. The chain is built from TRBV6-1 and TRBJ1-4, with TRBD1 matching 10 bases. V lost 6 bases and J lost 7; bases outside the gene matches: 5. Germline V gene sequence: CDR1 MNHNS, CDR2 SASEGT. The CDR3 is 14 residues long. CDR3 nucleotides: TGTGCCAGCAGCTTGGACAGGGGGGGTGAAAAACTGTTTTTT. Residues: CASSLDRGGEKLFF.